This TCR beta chain stems from a study of identical twins. The V gene's germline CDR1 is LGHNA and CDR2 YNFKEQ. This CDR3 spans 13 amino acids. Deletions cut 6 bases from V and 6 bases from J, with 11 bases between. This clonotype was picked up a small number of times. Its specificity is not known. General study points: The models systematically underestimated how much out-of-frame TCR alpha was shared in monozygotic twins. Whereas memory repertoires showed no such difference, abundant cord blood beta clonotypes carried fewer insertions.

Unique molecular identifiers were present on the cDNA, which also gained a universal primer site by template switching. TCRdb ran MiXCR on the 5' RACE reads and lists one entry per CDR3 protein. The table has around 1.7 million distinct CDR3 sequences, more than 30% seen once. This rearrangement joins TRBV4-2 to TRBJ2-2; D possibly corresponds to TRBD2 (6 bases). The sample was cord blood. This sequence originates from a newborn girl in good health. For the CDR3, the DNA is TGTGCCAGCAGGGGAACTAGCCCCGGGGAGCTGTTTTTT. Translating it yields CASRGTSPGELFF.